This passage covers 9 T cell receptor beta chains from one sample sequenced in a study of blood T cell repertoires in COVID-19. Sequencing used immunoSEQ multiplex PCR; TCRdb keeps in-frame clones, though not all of them. This table holds roughly 99,000 clones, around 83% found once. The sample was peripheral blood. Receptors originate from a man in his sixties or seventies with acute or convalescent COVID-19.

The chain carries TRBV5-5 and TRBJ1-4, with D perhaps TRBD1 (5 bases). V was trimmed by 0 bases and J by 8 bases, leaving 8 bases between them. The CDR3 runs 13 residues. Germline V lookup: CDR1 SGHKS, CDR2 YYEKEE (reference sequence). The CDR3 protein is CASSLGPGEKLFF. CDR3 in DNA: TGTGCCAGCAGCTTGGGCCCAGGGGAAAAACTGTTTTTT.

This clone was seen repeatedly, ten times or more. V is TRBV3-1 (or the pseudogene TRBV3-2) and J is TRBJ1-2; possibly TRBD1 for D (6 bases). With 8 bases removed from V and 4 bases from J, the gap between germline ends came to 11 bases. The CDR3 has 12 residues. Germline CDR1 LGHDT, CDR2 YNNKEL (reference sequence). The CDR3 coding sequence is TGTGCCAGCCGAGGGGGAAGCTATGGCTACACCTTC. Translating it yields CASRGGSYGYTF.

This rearrangement joins TRBV5-5 to TRBJ2-1; D is undetermined. CDR3 length equals 13 residues. Trimming took off 2 bases at V and 6 bases at J, with 9 bases between the two ends. Germline CDR1 SGHKS, CDR2 YYEKEE (reference sequence). The CDR3 nucleotides are TGTGCCAGCAGCTTTAATTTATTCAATGAGCAGTTCTTC. Protein sequence: CASSFNLFNEQFF.

The chain combines TRBV7-9 with TRBJ1-2; 8 bases are a match to TRBD1. Per germline, CDR1 SEHNR and CDR2 FQNEAQ (reference sequence). Trimming removed 1 base from V and 4 bases from J; junction bases left unmatched: 11. This CDR3 contains 17 residues. DNA of the CDR3: TGTGCCAGCAGCTTAGATGGGACAGGCGTAATAGGCTATGGCTACACCTTC. Its translation: CASSLDGTGVIGYGYTF. The variable domain in full, with the rest retrieved from reference TRBV7-9 and TRBJ1-2, is DTGVSQNPRHKITKRGQNVTFRCDPISEHNRLYWYRQTLGQGPEFLTYFQNEAQLEKSRLLSDRFSAERPKGSFSTLEIQRTEQGDSAMYLCASSLDGTGVIGYGYTFGSGTRLTVV.

The V and J genes are TRBV24-1 and TRBJ2-1; 10 positions match TRBD2. The CDR3 extends over 15 amino acids. Germline loops: CDR1 KGHDR, CDR2 SFDVKD. V was pared by 3 bases and J by 12 bases, with 10 bases of the junction left unmatched. For the CDR3, the DNA is TGTGCCACCAGTGATGGAGTGGCTAGCGGGGGTACGCAGTTCTTC. Protein product: CATSDGVASGGTQFF.

This rearrangement joins TRBV7-2 to TRBJ2-2, with 15 bases fitting TRBD2. This CDR3 is 18 amino acids long. Germline V gene sequence: CDR1 SGHTA, CDR2 FQGNSA. Germline trimming cut 3 bases from V and 5 bases from J; bases unmatched to any gene: 7. Written as DNA, the CDR3 is TGTGCCAGCAGCTTGAGGACTAGCGGGGGGGCCCGGACCGGGGAGCTGTTTTTT. Amino acids: CASSLRTSGGARTGELFF.

The V and J genes are TRBV7-2 and TRBJ1-1, with D perhaps TRBD1 (5 bases). Deletions cut 3 bases from V and 4 bases from J, with 9 bases between. CDR3 length: 13 residues. Germline V gene sequence: CDR1 SGHTA, CDR2 FQGNSA. CDR3 sequence: CASSLEGTTEAFF. Here the CDR3 DNA reads TGTGCCAGCAGCTTGGAGGGGACCACTGAAGCTTTCTTT.

The V and J genes are TRBV7-8 and TRBJ2-7; D is possibly TRBD1 (5 bases). The CDR3 runs to 15 residues. The V gene lost 3 bases and the J gene lost 1 base, with 13 bases spanning the gap. Germline V gives CDR1 SGHVS, CDR2 FQNEAQ. DNA for the CDR3: TGTGCCAGCAGCTTCAGGGTAGGGCAGTCCTACGAGCAGTACTTC. As protein: CASSFRVGQSYEQYF.

This chain joins TRBV19 and TRBJ1-4, with D possibly matching TRBD1 (5 bases). Trimming shortened V by 7 bases and J by 1 base, and 10 bases separated the two germline ends. The germline V gene encodes CDR1 LNHDA and CDR2 SQIVND (reference sequence). The CDR3 is made up of 14 amino acids. This CDR3 is CASTKQGTNEKLFF. The CDR3 DNA follows: TGTGCCAGTACCAAGCAGGGAACTAATGAAAAACTGTTTTTT. The full variable domain, its missing parts supplied by reference TRBV19 and TRBJ1-4, is DGGITQSPKYLFRKEGQNVTLSCEQNLNHDAMYWYRQDPGQGLRLIYYSQIVNDFQKGDIAEGYSVSREKKESFPLTVTSAQKNPTAFYLCASTKQGTNEKLFFGSGTQLSVL.